This TCR beta chain was captured in a study of blood T cell repertoires in COVID-19 (dated by TCRdb to 2020 to 2021). About the full investigation: Samples from collaborators originated in the United States, Italy and Spain and spanned both the acute and convalescent phases of COVID-19. The repertoires were released in a freely available public database meant as a resource for research on the immune response to SARS-CoV-2. Samples were obtained from the ongoing ImmuneRACE study (first 160 participants) and from 1,200 or so subjects provided by 6 global collaborators. Sample metadata almost always included a de-identified subject ID, COVID-19 status, age in years and sex. The dataset comprised deeply sampled blood TCRbeta repertoires from subjects exposed to, actively infected with, or recovered from COVID-19. Where available, HLA class I and class II types were obtained from metadata supplied by the sample provider rather than from assay-based typing. The material from the prospective study consisted of cDNA or gDNA derived from T cells, B-cell-depleted T cells, or PBMCs.

At one collaborating source in Seattle, patients were enrolled during active infection and were followed longitudinally through the course of disease. Collaborating institutions collected whole blood in K2EDTA tubes following their own protocols. For TCRbeta analysis, collaborators shipped samples as frozen whole blood, isolated PBMCs, or DNA extracted from either of those sample types. About this clone: Its antigen target is currently unknown. The record has no base qualities; no much larger clone is one base away.

Points the paper makes about the study in general: How much clinical and demographic metadata was included differed by source and by participant, and the metadata was provided uncurated.

TCRbeta CDR3 regions were amplified from genomic DNA using the immunoSEQ Assay, a bias-controlled multiplex PCR. In the paper's pipeline: The number of nucleated cells in each sample was estimated by amplification of reference gene primers within the assay. Sequence reads were collapsed and filtered to measure the absolute abundance of every unique TCRbeta CDR3 rearrangement. For each sample, productive Simpson clonality was calculated as the square root of Simpson's diversity index over productive rearrangements. This is the immuneACCESS table as TCRdb keeps it, with only in-frame sequences that have V and J called. A part of the clones is gone; compared with another copy, unresolved V genes explain less than half, and the rest is unexplained. The DNA was the basis for D and trimming; V, J and clone size are from that table. This sample gives roughly 250,000 clones in total; roughly 88% of them show up just once. 0.87% of the sample is held by the ten biggest clonotypes.

The sequenced sample was peripheral blood. This TCR came from a human donor with COVID-19, enrolled during active disease. The donor label of this sample is uncertain.

The CDR3 loop reads CASSQYTVPGNTIYF. In nucleotides, the sequence is TGTGCCAGCAGCCAGTACACAGTACCTGGAAACACCATATATTTT. Rearrangement joined TRBV3-1 (or the pseudogene TRBV3-2) to TRBJ1-3; the D gene assignment is ambiguous. V lost 3 bases and J lost 2 bases; the stretch between them is 11 bases long. The CDR3 starts with the cysteine, ends with the phenylalanine, and has 15 residues. The only DNA kept is the CDR3, 45 bases in frame from the first base. Looking up the germline V gene (reference sequence) yields CDR1 LGHDT and CDR2 YNNKEL.